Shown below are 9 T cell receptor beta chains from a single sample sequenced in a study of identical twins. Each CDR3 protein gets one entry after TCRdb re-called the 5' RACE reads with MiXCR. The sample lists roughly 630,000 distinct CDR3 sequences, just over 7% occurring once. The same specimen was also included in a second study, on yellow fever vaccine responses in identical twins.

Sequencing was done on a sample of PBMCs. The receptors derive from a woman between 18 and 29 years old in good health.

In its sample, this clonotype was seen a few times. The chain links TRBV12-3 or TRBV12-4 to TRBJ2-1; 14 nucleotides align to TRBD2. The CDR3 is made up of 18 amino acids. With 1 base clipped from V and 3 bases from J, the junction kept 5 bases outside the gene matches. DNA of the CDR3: TGTGCCAGCAGTTTAGGGGGACTAGCGGGAGACTTCTACAATGAGCAGTTCTTC. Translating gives CASSLGGLAGDFYNEQFF.

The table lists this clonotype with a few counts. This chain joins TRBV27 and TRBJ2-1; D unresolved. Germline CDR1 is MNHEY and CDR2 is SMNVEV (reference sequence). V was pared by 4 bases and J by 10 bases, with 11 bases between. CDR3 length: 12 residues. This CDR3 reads CASSSYSDEQFF. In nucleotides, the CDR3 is TGTGCCAGCAGTTCCTACAGCGACGAGCAGTTCTTC.

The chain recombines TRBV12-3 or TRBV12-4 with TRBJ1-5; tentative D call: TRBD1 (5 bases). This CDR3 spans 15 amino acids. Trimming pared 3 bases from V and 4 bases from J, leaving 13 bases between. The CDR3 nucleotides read TGTGCCAGCAGTTTGGGGCAGGGTATGAATCAGCCCCAGCATTTT. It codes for CASSLGQGMNQPQHF.

The CDR3 DNA is TGTGCCAGCAGTGCATCTGGCGGGATGGGGGAGACCCAGTACTTC. Translated: CASSASGGMGETQYF. The gene calls are TRBV28 and TRBJ2-5, with TRBD2 as a possible D gene (6 bases). This CDR3 has 15 residues. Germline V gene data show CDR1 as MDHEN and CDR2 as SYDVKM. V lost 5 bases, J lost 5 bases, and 18 bases lay in between.

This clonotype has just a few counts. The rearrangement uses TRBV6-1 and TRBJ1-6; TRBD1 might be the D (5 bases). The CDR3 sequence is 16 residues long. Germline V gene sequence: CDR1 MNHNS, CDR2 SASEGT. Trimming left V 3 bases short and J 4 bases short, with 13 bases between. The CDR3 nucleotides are TGTGCCAGCAGTGACCGGGACCGGTTATATAATTCACCCCTCCACTTT. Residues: CASSDRDRLYNSPLHF.

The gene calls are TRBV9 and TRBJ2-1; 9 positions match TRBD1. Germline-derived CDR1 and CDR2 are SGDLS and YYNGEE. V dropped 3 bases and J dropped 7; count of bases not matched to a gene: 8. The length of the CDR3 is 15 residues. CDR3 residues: CASSARDREGNEQFF. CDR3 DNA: TGTGCCAGCAGCGCCCGGGACAGGGAGGGGAATGAGCAGTTCTTC.

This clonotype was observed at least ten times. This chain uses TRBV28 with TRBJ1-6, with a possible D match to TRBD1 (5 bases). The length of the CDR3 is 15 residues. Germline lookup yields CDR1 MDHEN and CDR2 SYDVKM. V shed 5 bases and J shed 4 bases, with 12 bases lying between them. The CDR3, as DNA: TGTGCCAGCAGTCCTAACAGGAATTATAATTCACCCCTCCACTTT. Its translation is CASSPNRNYNSPLHF. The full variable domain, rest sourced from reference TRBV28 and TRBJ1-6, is DVKVTQSSRYLVKRTGEKVFLECVQDMDHENMFWYRQDPGLGLRLIYFSYDVKMKEKGDIPEGYSVSREKKERFSLILESASTNQTSMYLCASSPNRNYNSPLHFGNGTRLTVT.

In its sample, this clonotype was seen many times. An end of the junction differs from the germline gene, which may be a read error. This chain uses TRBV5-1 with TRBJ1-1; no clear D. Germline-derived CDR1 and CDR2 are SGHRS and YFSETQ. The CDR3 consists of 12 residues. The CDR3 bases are TGTGCCAGCAGTTTGTCCGGAACTGAAGCTTTCTTT. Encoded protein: CASSLSGTEAFF.

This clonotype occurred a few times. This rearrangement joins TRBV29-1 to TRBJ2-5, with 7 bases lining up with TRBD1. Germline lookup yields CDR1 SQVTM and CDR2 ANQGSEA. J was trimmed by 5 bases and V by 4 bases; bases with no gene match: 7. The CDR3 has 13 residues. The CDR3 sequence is CSVARGIEETQYF. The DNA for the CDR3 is TGCAGCGTTGCCAGGGGGATCGAGGAGACCCAGTACTTC.